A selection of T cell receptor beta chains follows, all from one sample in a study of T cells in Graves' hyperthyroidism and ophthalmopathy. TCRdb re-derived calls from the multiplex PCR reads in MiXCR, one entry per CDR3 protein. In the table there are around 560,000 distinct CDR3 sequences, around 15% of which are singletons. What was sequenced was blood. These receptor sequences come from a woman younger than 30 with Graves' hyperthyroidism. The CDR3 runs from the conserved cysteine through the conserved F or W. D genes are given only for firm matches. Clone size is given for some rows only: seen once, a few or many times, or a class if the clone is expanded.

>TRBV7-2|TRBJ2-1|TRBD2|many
CASSLASGDPYNEQFF
TGTGCCAGCAGCTTGGCTAGCGGGGACCCTTACAATGAGCAGTTCTTC
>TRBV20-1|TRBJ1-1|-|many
CSAVHSSNTEAFF
TGCAGTGCTGTGCACAGCTCGAACACTGAAGCTTTCTTT
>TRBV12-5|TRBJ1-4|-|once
CASGLVRADGSEKLFF
TGTGCTAGTGGTTTGGTACGAGCGGATGGGAGTGAAAAACTGTTTTTT
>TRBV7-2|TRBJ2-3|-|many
CASSLAGAWTDTQYF
TGTGCCAGCAGCTTAGCGGGAGCCTGGACAGATACGCAGTATTTT
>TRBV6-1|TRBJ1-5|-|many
CASSPGAGQPQHF
TGTGCCAGCAGTCCAGGGGCGGGTCAGCCCCAGCATTTT
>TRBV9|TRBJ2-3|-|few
CASSVAPNRGTDTQYF
TGTGCCAGCAGCGTAGCCCCGAACCGGGGCACAGATACGCAGTATTTT
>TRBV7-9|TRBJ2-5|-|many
CASSPRRAVQETQYF
TGTGCCAGCAGCCCGCGGCGCGCAGTGCAAGAGACCCAGTACTTC
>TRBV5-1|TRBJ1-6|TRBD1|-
CASSLGDRDNSPLHF
TGCGCCAGCAGCTTGGGGGACAGGGATAATTCACCCCTCCACTTT
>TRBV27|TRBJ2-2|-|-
CASAFTGRKNTGELFF
TGTGCCAGCGCATTTACGGGACGGAAGAACACCGGGGAGCTGTTTTTT
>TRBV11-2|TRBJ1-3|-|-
CASSLELATIYF
TGTGCCAGCAGCTTAGAACTGGCCACCATATATTTT
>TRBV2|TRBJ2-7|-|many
CASSGHRNRGSYEQYF
TGTGCCAGCAGTGGACACAGAAACAGAGGCTCCTACGAGCAGTACTTC
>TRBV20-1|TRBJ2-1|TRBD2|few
CSAMPLAGEYNEQFF
TGCAGTGCTATGCCACTAGCGGGAGAGTATAATGAGCAGTTCTTC
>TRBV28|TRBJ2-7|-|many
CASSRNTEDSYEQYF
TGTGCCAGCAGTCGGAATACAGAAGACTCCTACGAGCAGTACTTC
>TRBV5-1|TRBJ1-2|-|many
CASSFPGTPYNYGYTF
TGCGCCAGCAGCTTTCCCGGGACTCCCTACAACTATGGCTACACCTTC
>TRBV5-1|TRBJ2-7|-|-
CASSLISRSGATYEQYF
TGCGCCAGCAGCTTGATTTCGCGATCGGGGGCCACCTACGAGCAGTACTTC
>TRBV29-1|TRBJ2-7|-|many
CSVVNSYEQYF
TGCAGCGTTGTCAACTCCTACGAGCAGTACTTC
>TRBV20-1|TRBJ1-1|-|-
CSASRPGTTALRFF
TGCAGTGCTTCAAGACCCGGGACAACCGCCCTTCGTTTCTTT
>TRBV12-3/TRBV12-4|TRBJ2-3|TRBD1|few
CASSYRGPDTQYF
TGTGCCAGCAGTTACAGGGGGCCAGATACGCAGTATTTT